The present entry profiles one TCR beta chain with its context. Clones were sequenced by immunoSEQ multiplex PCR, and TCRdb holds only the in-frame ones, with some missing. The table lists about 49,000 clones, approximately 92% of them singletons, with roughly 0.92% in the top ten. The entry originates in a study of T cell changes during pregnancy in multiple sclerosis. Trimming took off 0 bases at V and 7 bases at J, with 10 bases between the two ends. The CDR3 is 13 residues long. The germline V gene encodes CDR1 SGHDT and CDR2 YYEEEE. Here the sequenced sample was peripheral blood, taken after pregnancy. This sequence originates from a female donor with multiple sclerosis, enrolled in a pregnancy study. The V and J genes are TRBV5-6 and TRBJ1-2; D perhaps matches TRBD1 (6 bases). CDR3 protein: CASSLGGGAGYTF. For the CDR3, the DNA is TGTGCCAGCAGCTTGGGAGGGGGTGCTGGCTACACCTTC.